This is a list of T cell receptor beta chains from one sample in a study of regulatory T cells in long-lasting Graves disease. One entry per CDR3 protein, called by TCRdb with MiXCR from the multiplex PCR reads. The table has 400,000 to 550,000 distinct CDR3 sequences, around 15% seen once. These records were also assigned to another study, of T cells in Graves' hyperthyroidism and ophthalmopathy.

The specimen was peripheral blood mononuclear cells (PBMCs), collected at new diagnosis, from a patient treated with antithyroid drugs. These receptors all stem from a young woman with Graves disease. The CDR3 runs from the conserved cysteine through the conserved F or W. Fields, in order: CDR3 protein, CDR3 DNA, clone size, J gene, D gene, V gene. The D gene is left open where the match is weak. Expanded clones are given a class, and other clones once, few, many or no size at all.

CDR3 protein: CASRRRGLAYEQYF
CDR3 DNA: TGTGCCAGCAGAAGGCGGGGGCTTGCCTACGAGCAGTACTTC
clone size: many
J gene: TRBJ2-7
D gene: NA
V gene: TRBV28

CDR3 protein: CASRRQGGEQYF
CDR3 DNA: TGCGCCAGCAGAAGACAGGGCGGCGAGCAGTACTTC
clone size: few
J gene: TRBJ2-7
D gene: TRBD1
V gene: TRBV10-2

CDR3 protein: CASREPTGGYGYTF
CDR3 DNA: TGTGCCAGCAGGGAACCTACAGGGGGCTACGGCTACACCTTC
clone size: many
J gene: TRBJ1-2
D gene: TRBD1
V gene: TRBV28

CDR3 protein: CASSQDRGNNEQFF
CDR3 DNA: TGTGCCAGCAGCCAAGATCGTGGGAACAATGAGCAGTTCTTC
clone size: NA
J gene: TRBJ2-1
D gene: NA
V gene: TRBV4-2

CDR3 protein: CASSSPTSGSTDTQYF
CDR3 DNA: TGTGCCAGCAGCTCCCCGACTAGCGGGAGCACAGATACGCAGTATTTT
clone size: many
J gene: TRBJ2-3
D gene: TRBD2
V gene: TRBV11-2

CDR3 protein: CSAVNLEREGPDTQYF
CDR3 DNA: TGCAGTGCCGTGAACCTAGAGCGGGAGGGTCCAGATACGCAGTATTTT
clone size: NA
J gene: TRBJ2-3
D gene: TRBD2
V gene: TRBV20-1

CDR3 protein: CASSSQGVNEQFF
CDR3 DNA: TGTGCCAGCAGCTCACAGGGTGTCAATGAGCAGTTCTTC
clone size: few
J gene: TRBJ2-1
D gene: NA
V gene: TRBV7-6

CDR3 protein: CASSDAGLAGVGDTQYF
CDR3 DNA: TGCGCCAGCAGTGATGCTGGACTAGCGGGAGTGGGAGATACGCAGTATTTT
clone size: NA
J gene: TRBJ2-3
D gene: TRBD2
V gene: TRBV10-1

CDR3 protein: CASWSDNEQFF
CDR3 DNA: TGTGCCAGCTGGAGCGACAATGAGCAGTTCTTC
clone size: NA
J gene: TRBJ2-1
D gene: NA
V gene: TRBV7-9

CDR3 protein: CASSPRRGHVNEQFF
CDR3 DNA: TGTGCCAGCTCACCACGACGGGGCCATGTCAATGAGCAGTTCTTC
clone size: many
J gene: TRBJ2-1
D gene: NA
V gene: TRBV18

CDR3 protein: CASSGTDRGFNEQFF
CDR3 DNA: TGTGCCAGCAGTGGAACGGACAGGGGTTTCAATGAGCAGTTCTTC
clone size: NA
J gene: TRBJ2-1
D gene: TRBD1
V gene: TRBV25-1

CDR3 protein: CASSPNRGPDEQYF
CDR3 DNA: TGTGCCAGCTCACCCAACAGGGGGCCGGACGAGCAGTACTTC
clone size: NA
J gene: TRBJ2-7
D gene: TRBD1
V gene: TRBV18

CDR3 protein: CASRGPPRGYTF
CDR3 DNA: TGTGCCAGTCGCGGCCCGCCTCGAGGCTACACCTTC
clone size: many
J gene: TRBJ1-2
D gene: NA
V gene: TRBV12-3/TRBV12-4

CDR3 protein: CVSSQDILGGDEQFF
CDR3 DNA: TGTGTCAGCAGCCAAGATATATTGGGGGGGGATGAGCAGTTCTTC
clone size: NA
J gene: TRBJ2-1
D gene: TRBD2
V gene: TRBV3-1

CDR3 protein: CSARGLLAGVGNEQFF
CDR3 DNA: TGCAGTGCTAGAGGGTTACTAGCGGGAGTGGGCAATGAGCAGTTCTTC
clone size: few
J gene: TRBJ2-1
D gene: TRBD2
V gene: TRBV20-1

CDR3 protein: CATTGPGDTEAFF
CDR3 DNA: TGTGCCACTACGGGACCAGGGGACACTGAAGCTTTCTTT
clone size: few
J gene: TRBJ1-1
D gene: NA
V gene: TRBV7-6

CDR3 protein: CASSPGAANTGELFF
CDR3 DNA: TGTGCCAGCAGCCCTGGGGCAGCGAACACCGGGGAGCTGTTTTTT
clone size: few
J gene: TRBJ2-2
D gene: NA
V gene: TRBV7-2

CDR3 protein: CASSLGLAEVEQFF
CDR3 DNA: TGTGCCAGCAGCTTAGGACTAGCGGAAGTTGAGCAGTTCTTC
clone size: NA
J gene: TRBJ2-1
D gene: TRBD2
V gene: TRBV7-2

CDR3 protein: CASRERTVSSYEQYF
CDR3 DNA: TGTGCCAGCAGAGAACGGACAGTAAGCTCCTACGAGCAGTACTTC
clone size: few
J gene: TRBJ2-7
D gene: NA
V gene: TRBV5-5

CDR3 protein: CASSLGSRRSTDTQYF
CDR3 DNA: TGTGCCAGCAGTCTAGGGTCTCGGAGGAGCACAGATACGCAGTATTTT
clone size: many
J gene: TRBJ2-3
D gene: NA
V gene: TRBV12-3/TRBV12-4

CDR3 protein: CASSLGLRGTNEKLFF
CDR3 DNA: TGCGCCAGCAGCTTGGGTCTGCGGGGGACTAATGAAAAACTGTTTTTT
clone size: few
J gene: TRBJ1-4
D gene: NA
V gene: TRBV5-1

CDR3 protein: CSASVLNSYEQYF
CDR3 DNA: TGCAGTGCTAGCGTACTCAACTCCTACGAGCAGTACTTC
clone size: many
J gene: TRBJ2-7
D gene: NA
V gene: TRBV20-1

CDR3 protein: CASSLDGRNQPQHF
CDR3 DNA: TGTGCCAGCAGCCTGGACGGTCGCAATCAGCCCCAGCATTTT
clone size: many
J gene: TRBJ1-5
D gene: NA
V gene: TRBV2

CDR3 protein: CATSEPGLAGSYNEQFF
CDR3 DNA: TGTGCCACCAGTGAACCGGGACTAGCGGGTTCCTACAATGAGCAGTTCTTC
clone size: few
J gene: TRBJ2-1
D gene: TRBD2
V gene: TRBV24-1

CDR3 protein: CSALRGASSYNEQFF
CDR3 DNA: TGCAGTGCTCTTAGGGGGGCTAGCTCCTACAATGAGCAGTTCTTC
clone size: many
J gene: TRBJ2-1
D gene: NA
V gene: TRBV20-1

CDR3 protein: CASSLASIPTDTQYF
CDR3 DNA: TGTGCCAGCAGCTTAGCGTCCATACCGACAGATACGCAGTATTTT
clone size: many
J gene: TRBJ2-3
D gene: NA
V gene: TRBV7-2

CDR3 protein: CASSQEPSRTYEQYF
CDR3 DNA: TGTGCCAGCAGCCAAGAGCCAAGCAGAACCTACGAGCAGTACTTC
clone size: many
J gene: TRBJ2-7
D gene: NA
V gene: TRBV3-1

CDR3 protein: CASSSPATGTATEAFF
CDR3 DNA: TGTGCCAGCAGTTCTCCCGCCACCGGGACTGCCACTGAAGCTTTCTTT
clone size: many
J gene: TRBJ1-1
D gene: NA
V gene: TRBV12-3/TRBV12-4

CDR3 protein: CASSSPDRGHRDEQFF
CDR3 DNA: TGTGCCAGCAGCTCCCCGGACAGGGGGCACCGGGATGAGCAGTTCTTC
clone size: NA
J gene: TRBJ2-1
D gene: TRBD1
V gene: TRBV6-1

CDR3 protein: CSVARKETQYF
CDR3 DNA: TGCAGCGTTGCCAGAAAAGAGACCCAGTACTTC
clone size: NA
J gene: TRBJ2-5
D gene: NA
V gene: TRBV29-1

CDR3 protein: CASSPDLAGVGYNEQFF
CDR3 DNA: TGTGCCAGCTCACCAGATTTAGCGGGAGTAGGGTACAATGAGCAGTTCTTC
clone size: few
J gene: TRBJ2-1
D gene: TRBD2
V gene: TRBV18

CDR3 protein: CASSANEGPYGYTF
CDR3 DNA: TGTGCCAGCAGTGCGAATGAGGGGCCCTATGGCTACACCTTC
clone size: many
J gene: TRBJ1-2
D gene: NA
V gene: TRBV2

CDR3 protein: CSARQTEAVLNNEQFF
CDR3 DNA: TGCAGTGCTAGACAAACAGAGGCCGTCTTGAACAATGAGCAGTTCTTC
clone size: few
J gene: TRBJ2-1
D gene: NA
V gene: TRBV20-1

CDR3 protein: CASSLDLREISLYNEQFF
CDR3 DNA: TGTGCCAGCAGCTTAGATTTGCGGGAGATAAGCCTCTACAATGAGCAGTTCTTC
clone size: many
J gene: TRBJ2-1
D gene: TRBD2
V gene: TRBV11-2

CDR3 protein: CASSEIVLAGLETQYF
CDR3 DNA: TGTGCCAGCAGTGAAATTGTTCTAGCGGGTCTCGAGACCCAGTACTTC
clone size: many
J gene: TRBJ2-5
D gene: TRBD2
V gene: TRBV2

CDR3 protein: CASGADPYNEQFF
CDR3 DNA: TGTGCCAGCGGGGCCGACCCCTACAATGAGCAGTTCTTC
clone size: NA
J gene: TRBJ2-1
D gene: NA
V gene: TRBV28

CDR3 protein: CATSDLLAGVDTQYF
CDR3 DNA: TGTGCCACCAGTGATTTGTTAGCGGGAGTAGATACGCAGTATTTT
clone size: many
J gene: TRBJ2-3
D gene: TRBD2
V gene: TRBV24-1